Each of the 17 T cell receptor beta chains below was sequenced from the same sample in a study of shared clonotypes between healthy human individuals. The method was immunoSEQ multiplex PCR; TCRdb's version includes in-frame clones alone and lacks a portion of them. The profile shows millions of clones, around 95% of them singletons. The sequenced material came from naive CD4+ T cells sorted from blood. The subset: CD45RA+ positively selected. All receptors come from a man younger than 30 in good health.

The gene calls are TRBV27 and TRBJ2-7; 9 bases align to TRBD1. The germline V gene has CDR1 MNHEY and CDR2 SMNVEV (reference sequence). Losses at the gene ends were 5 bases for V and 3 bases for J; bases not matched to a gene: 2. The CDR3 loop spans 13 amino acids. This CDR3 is CASSTDRGYEQYF. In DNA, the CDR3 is TGTGCCAGCAGTACGGACAGGGGCTACGAGCAGTACTTC.

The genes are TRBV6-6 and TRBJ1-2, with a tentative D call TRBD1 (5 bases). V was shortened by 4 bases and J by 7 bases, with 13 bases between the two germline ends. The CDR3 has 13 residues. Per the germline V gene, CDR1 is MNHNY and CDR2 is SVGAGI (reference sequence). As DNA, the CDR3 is TGTGCCAGCAGTTCCCAGGGAGGGCCTGGCTACACCTTC. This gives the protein CASSSQGGPGYTF.

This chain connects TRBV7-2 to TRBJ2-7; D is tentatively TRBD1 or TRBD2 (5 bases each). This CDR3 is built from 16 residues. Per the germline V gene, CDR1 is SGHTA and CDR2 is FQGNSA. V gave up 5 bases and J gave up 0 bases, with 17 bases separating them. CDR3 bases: TGTGCCAGCAGCCGTCGGGGCAGCCCAAGCTCCTACGAGCAGTACTTC. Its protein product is CASSRRGSPSSYEQYF.

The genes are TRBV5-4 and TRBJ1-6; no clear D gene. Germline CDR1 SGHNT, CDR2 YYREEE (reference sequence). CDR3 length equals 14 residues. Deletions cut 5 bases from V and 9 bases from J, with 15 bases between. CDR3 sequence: CASRGAVRGSPLHF. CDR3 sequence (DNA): TGTGCCAGCAGGGGAGCCGTCCGTGGTTCACCCCTCCACTTT.

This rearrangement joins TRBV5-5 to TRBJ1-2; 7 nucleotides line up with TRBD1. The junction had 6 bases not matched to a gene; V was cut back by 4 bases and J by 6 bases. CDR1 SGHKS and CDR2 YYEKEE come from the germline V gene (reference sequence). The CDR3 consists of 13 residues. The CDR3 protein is CASSPRTGDGYTF. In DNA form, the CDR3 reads TGTGCCAGCAGCCCGCGGACAGGCGATGGCTACACCTTC.

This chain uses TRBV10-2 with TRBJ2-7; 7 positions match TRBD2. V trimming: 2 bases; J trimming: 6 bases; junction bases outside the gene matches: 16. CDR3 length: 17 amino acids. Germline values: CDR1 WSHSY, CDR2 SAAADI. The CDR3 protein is CASSEGQGGGGSGEQYF. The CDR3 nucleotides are TGCGCCAGCAGTGAGGGTCAAGGTGGTGGCGGGAGTGGCGAGCAGTACTTC.

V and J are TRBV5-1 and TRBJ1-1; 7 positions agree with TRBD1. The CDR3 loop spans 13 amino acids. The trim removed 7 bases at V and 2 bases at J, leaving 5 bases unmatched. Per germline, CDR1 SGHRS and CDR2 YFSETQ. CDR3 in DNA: TGCGCCAGCTCGACAGGGACCAACACTGAAGCTTTCTTT. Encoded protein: CASSTGTNTEAFF.

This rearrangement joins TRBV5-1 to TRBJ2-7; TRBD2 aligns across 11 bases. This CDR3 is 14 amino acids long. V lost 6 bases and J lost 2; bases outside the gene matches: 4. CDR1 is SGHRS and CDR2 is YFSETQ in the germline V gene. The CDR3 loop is CASTLAGGPYEQYF. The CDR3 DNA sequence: TGCGCCAGCACCCTAGCGGGGGGTCCCTACGAGCAGTACTTC.

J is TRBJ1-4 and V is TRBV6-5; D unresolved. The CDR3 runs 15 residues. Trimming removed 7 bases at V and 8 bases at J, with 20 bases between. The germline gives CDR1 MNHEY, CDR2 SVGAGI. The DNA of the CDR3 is TGTGCCAGCACCCGGAGCGTATTTGAGGGAGAAAAACTGTTTTTT. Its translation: CASTRSVFEGEKLFF.

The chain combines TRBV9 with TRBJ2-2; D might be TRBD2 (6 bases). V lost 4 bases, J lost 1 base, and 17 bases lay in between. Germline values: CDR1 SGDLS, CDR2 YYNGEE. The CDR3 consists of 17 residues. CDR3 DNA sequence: TGTGCCAGCAGCCCCAGCCGGGACTTAAGGAACACCGGGGAGCTGTTTTTT. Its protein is CASSPSRDLRNTGELFF.

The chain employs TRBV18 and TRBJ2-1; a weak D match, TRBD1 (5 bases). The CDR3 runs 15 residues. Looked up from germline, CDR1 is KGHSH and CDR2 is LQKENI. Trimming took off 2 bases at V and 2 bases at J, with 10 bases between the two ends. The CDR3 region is CASSPDRGPYNEQFF. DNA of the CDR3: TGTGCCAGCTCACCAGACAGAGGACCCTACAATGAGCAGTTCTTC.

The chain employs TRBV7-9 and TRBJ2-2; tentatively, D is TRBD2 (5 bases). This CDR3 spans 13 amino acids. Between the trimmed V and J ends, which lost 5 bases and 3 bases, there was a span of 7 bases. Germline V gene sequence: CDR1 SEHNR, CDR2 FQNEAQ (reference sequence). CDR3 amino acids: CASSQRDTGELFF. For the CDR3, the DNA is TGTGCCAGCAGCCAGAGGGACACCGGGGAGCTGTTTTTT. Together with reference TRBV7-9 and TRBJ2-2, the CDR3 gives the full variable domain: DTGVSQNPRHKITKRGQNVTFRCDPISEHNRLYWYRQTLGQGPEFLTYFQNEAQLEKSRLLSDRFSAERPKGSFSTLEIQRTEQGDSAMYLCASSQRDTGELFFGEGSRLTVL.

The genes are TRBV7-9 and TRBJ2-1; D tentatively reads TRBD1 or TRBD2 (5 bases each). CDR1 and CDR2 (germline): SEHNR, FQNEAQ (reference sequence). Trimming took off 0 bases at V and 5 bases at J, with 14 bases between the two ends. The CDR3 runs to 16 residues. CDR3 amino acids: CASSLARAGQDNEQFF. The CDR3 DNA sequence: TGTGCCAGCAGCTTAGCGCGGGCAGGGCAAGACAATGAGCAGTTCTTC.

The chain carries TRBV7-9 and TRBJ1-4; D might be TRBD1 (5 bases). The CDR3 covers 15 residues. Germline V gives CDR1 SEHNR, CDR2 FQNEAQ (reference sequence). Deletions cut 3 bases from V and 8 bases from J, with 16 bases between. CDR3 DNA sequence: TGTGCCAGCAGCTTGAGATCCAGGGCTGGAGAAAAACTGTTTTTT. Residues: CASSLRSRAGEKLFF.

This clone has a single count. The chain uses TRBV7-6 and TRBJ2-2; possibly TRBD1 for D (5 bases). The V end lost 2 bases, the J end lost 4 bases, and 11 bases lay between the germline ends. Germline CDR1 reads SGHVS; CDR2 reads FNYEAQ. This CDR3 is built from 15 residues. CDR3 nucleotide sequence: TGTGCCAGCAGCTTAAGGGAAGGGGCCACCGGGGAGCTGTTTTTT. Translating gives CASSLREGATGELFF.

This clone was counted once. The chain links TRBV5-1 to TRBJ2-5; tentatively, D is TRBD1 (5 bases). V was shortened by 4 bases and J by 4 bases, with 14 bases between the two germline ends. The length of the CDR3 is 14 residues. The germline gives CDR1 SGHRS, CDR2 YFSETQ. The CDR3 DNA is TGCGCCAGCAGCCCAACGACAGTCCCAGAGACCCAGTACTTC. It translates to CASSPTTVPETQYF.

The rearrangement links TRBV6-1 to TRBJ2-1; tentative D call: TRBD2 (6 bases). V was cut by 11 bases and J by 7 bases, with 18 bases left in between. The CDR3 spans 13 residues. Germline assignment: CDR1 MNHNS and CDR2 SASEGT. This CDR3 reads CAGGTGERNEQFF. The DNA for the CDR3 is TGTGCCGGCGGGACTGGTGAGAGAAATGAGCAGTTCTTC.